The entry below describes one TCR beta chain. Its antigen remains unidentified. This sample was included in a study of cytomegalovirus exposure and HLA in healthy donors. Primers included in the PCR were 60 Vbeta and 13 Jbeta primers. TCRdb's table, derived via immunoSEQ multiplex PCR, lists solely in-frame clones and lacks some. The sample records more than 85,000 clones, about four fifths being singletons. Study conclusions and caveats: Only CMV serostatus was available as immune exposure information. HLA alleles showed associations with about 15,000 TCR beta sequences in a later analysis, at a 0.05 false discovery rate.

Sample: PBMCs. The source of this sequence is a woman in her 30s in good health and CMV-seronegative.

The CDR3 coding sequence is TGTGCCAGCAGCGCCTTCCCACTAGGGGGAGTTATAGTCTACGAGCAGTACTTC. Its protein is CASSAFPLGGVIVYEQYF. The V and J genes are TRBV7-6 and TRBJ2-7, with D possibly TRBD1 on 6 matching bases. Germline V gene sequence: CDR1 SGHVS, CDR2 FNYEAQ. The CDR3 consists of 18 residues. V dropped 5 bases and J dropped 3 bases, with 26 bases sitting between them.